This T cell receptor beta chain originates from a study of cytomegalovirus exposure and HLA in healthy donors. Study-wide background: Of the donors genotyped, approximately 410 in all, 75% to 85% fell in the Caucasian-associated ancestry cluster. Overall study findings and caveats: An analysis done earlier found most TCR beta V segments productive about 87% or about 30% of the time.

Details on this clone: Its target is not known.

13 Jbeta primers and 60 Vbeta primers were used for the PCR. Original data processing: Around 11 million of tens of millions of unique TCR beta chains were shared, per a later count. Only in-frame clones appear in the TCRdb table, and some are missing; sequencing was by immunoSEQ multiplex PCR. V and J calls and clone size come straight from that table; D and trimming were deduced from the DNA. The profile shows about 160,000 clones, 85% of them singletons. The germline V gene has CDR1 MDHEN and CDR2 SYDVKM. The CDR3 is 16 amino acids. Trimming removed 5 bases from V and 12 bases from J; junction bases left unmatched: 15.

The sequenced material came from PBMCs. The TCR originated in a boy aged 2 to 10 in good health and CMV-seronegative. V usage is TRBV28 and J usage is TRBJ1-6, with TRBD1 identical over 8 bases. The CDR3 sequence is CASSPRTGWAGGPLHF. CDR3 DNA sequence: TGTGCCAGCAGTCCCCGGACAGGGTGGGCCGGAGGACCCCTCCACTTT.